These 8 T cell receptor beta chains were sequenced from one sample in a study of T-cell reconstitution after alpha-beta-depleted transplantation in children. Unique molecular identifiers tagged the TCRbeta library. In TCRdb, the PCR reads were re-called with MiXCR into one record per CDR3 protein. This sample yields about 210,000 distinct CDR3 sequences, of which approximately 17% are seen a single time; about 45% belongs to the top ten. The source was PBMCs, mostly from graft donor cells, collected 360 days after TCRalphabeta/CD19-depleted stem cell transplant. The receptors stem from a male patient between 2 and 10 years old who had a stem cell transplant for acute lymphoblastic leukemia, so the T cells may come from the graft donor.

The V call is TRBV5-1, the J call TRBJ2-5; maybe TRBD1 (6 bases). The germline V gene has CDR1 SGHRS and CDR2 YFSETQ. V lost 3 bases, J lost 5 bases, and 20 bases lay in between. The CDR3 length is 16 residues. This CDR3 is CASSYRAEGGQETQYF. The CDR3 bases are TGCGCCAGCAGCTACAGGGCGGAAGGGGGTCAGGAGACCCAGTACTTC. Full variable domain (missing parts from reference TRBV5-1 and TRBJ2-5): KAGVTQTPRYLIKTRGQQVTLSCSPISGHRSVSWYQQTPGQGLQFLFEYFSETQRNKGNFPGRFSGRQFSNSRSEMNVSTLELGDSALYLCASSYRAEGGQETQYFGPGTRLLVL.

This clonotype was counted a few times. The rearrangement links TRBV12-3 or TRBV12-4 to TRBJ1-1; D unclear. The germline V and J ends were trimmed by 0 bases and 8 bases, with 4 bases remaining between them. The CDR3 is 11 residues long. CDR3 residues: CASSLAREAFF. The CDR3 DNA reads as TGTGCCAGCAGTTTAGCCAGAGAAGCTTTCTTT.

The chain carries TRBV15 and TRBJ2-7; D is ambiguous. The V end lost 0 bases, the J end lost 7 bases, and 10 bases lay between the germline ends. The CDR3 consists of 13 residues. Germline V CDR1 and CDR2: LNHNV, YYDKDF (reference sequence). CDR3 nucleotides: TGTGCCACCAGCAGAGATCAGTTGCGAGAGCAGTACTTC. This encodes CATSRDQLREQYF. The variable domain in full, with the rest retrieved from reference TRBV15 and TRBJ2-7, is DAMVIQNPRYQVTQFGKPVTLSCSQTLNHNVMYWYQQKSSQAPKLLFHYYDKDFNNEADTPDNFQSRRPNTSFCFLDIRSPGLGDTAMYLCATSRDQLREQYFGPGTRLTVT.

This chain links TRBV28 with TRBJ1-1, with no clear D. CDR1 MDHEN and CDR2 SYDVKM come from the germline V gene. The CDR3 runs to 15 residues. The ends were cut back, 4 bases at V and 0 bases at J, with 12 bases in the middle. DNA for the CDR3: TGTGCCAGCAGTTGGGGTCGGTCAATGAACACTGAAGCTTTCTTT. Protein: CASSWGRSMNTEAFF.

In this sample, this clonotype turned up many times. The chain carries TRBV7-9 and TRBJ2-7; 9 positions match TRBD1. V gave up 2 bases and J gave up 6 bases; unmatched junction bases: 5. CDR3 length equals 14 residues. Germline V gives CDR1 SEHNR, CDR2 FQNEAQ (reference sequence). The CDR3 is CASSLRDRVSEQYF. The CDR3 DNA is TGTGCCAGCAGCTTACGGGACAGGGTGAGCGAGCAGTACTTC.

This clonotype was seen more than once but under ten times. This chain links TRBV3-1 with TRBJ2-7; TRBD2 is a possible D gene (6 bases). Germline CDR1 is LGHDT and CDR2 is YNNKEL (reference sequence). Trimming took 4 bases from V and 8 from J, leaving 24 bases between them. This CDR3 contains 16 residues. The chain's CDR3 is CASSRVRTSSGVKQYF. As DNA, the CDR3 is TGTGCCAGCAGCCGGGTAAGGACCTCGTCGGGAGTGAAGCAGTACTTC.

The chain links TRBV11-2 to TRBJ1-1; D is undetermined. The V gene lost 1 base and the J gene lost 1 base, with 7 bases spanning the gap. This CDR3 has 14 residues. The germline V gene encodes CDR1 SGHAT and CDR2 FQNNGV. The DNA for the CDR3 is TGTGCCAGCAGCTTAGGTCGGTGGAACACTGAAGCTTTCTTT. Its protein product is CASSLGRWNTEAFF. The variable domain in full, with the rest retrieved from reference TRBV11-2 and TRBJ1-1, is EAGVAQSPRYKIIEKRQSVAFWCNPISGHATLYWYQQILGQGPKLLIQFQNNGVVDDSQLPKDRFSAERLKGVDSTLKIQPAKLEDSAVYLCASSLGRWNTEAFFGQGTRLTVV.

CDR3 amino acids: CASSSTGPNTEAFF. CDR3 bases: TGTGCCAGCAGTTCGACAGGTCCTAACACTGAAGCTTTCTTT. The J gene is TRBJ1-1, the V gene TRBV12-3 or TRBV12-4; weak D call: TRBD1 (6 bases). This CDR3 is built from 14 residues. The V end was cut by 4 bases, the J end by 2 bases, with 11 bases between.